The following is a TCR beta chain sequence with its context. This sample was included in a study of control samples from healthy donors and cancer patients. The method was immunoSEQ multiplex PCR; TCRdb's version includes in-frame clones alone and lacks a portion of them. The sample carries more than 95,000 clones, roughly 87% recorded once. The CDR3 covers 19 residues. With 3 bases clipped from V and 3 bases from J, the junction kept 18 bases outside the gene matches. The V gene's germline CDR1 is LNHDA and CDR2 SQIVND (reference sequence). The specimen was blood. This receptor was taken from a man aged 18-30 years in good health. V and J are TRBV19 and TRBJ1-2; 8 nucleotides agree with TRBD1. This chain's CDR3 is CASSIYRPSSGTGHYGYTF. The CDR3, as DNA: TGTGCCAGTAGTATTTATAGGCCCAGCTCGGGGACAGGCCACTATGGCTACACCTTC.